This T cell receptor (beta chain) was sequenced for a study of blood T cells in healthy people across ages. Using a J-beta primer mix together with a sample-barcoded 5' primer, a second PCR was run for roughly 6 to 11 cycles. TCRdb used MiXCR to reprocess the 5' RACE reads, holding one entry per CDR3 protein. The sample comprises 550,000 to 750,000 distinct CDR3 sequences, 21% of which are singletons, and roughly 3.4% rests with the top ten. CDR3 size: 16 residues. The ends lost 5 bases at V and 2 bases at J; junction bases unmatched: 11. Germline assignment: CDR1 SGHAT and CDR2 FQNNGV. This clonotype was detected ten times or more.

The chain joins TRBV11-2 to TRBJ2-7; 8 bases line up with TRBD2. The TCR sequence derives from a man between 65 and 80 years old in good health. Sample: blood. In nucleotides, the CDR3 is TGTGCCAGCAGCACCTTAGCGGGAAGGGAGGCCTACGAGCAGTACTTC. Residues: CASSTLAGREAYEQYF.